Listed here are 11 T cell receptor beta chains from one sample, sequenced in a study of blood T cells in healthy people across ages. Through a sample-barcoded 5' primer and a J-beta primer mix, a second PCR was run for 7 to 11 cycles. TCRdb re-called the 5' RACE reads through MiXCR, storing one row per CDR3 protein. In the table there are around 1,500,000 distinct CDR3 sequences, 28% of which are singletons. Material for sequencing was blood. Receptor source: a woman aged 25 to 39 in good health.

This clonotype was recorded at least ten times. The chain employs TRBV10-3 and TRBJ2-7; D not certain. The CDR3 loop spans 13 amino acids. Per germline, CDR1 ENHRY and CDR2 SYGVKD. Trimming took off 7 bases at V and 3 bases at J, with 13 bases between the two ends. CDR3: CAITSRKLYEQYF. CDR3 in DNA: TGTGCCATCACCTCCCGAAAGCTCTACGAGCAGTACTTC.

This clonotype was seen at least ten times. The chain has TRBV7-9 and TRBJ2-1; TRBD2 matches 11 bases. J was trimmed by 7 bases and V by 6 bases; bases with no gene match: 8. Per germline, CDR1 SEHNR and CDR2 FQNEAQ (reference sequence). The CDR3 extends over 15 amino acids. CDR3 sequence reads: CASRVGGLAVNEQFF. DNA of the CDR3: TGTGCCAGCAGGGTCGGGGGACTAGCGGTTAATGAGCAGTTCTTC.

This clonotype was counted only a few times. V is TRBV6-1 and J is TRBJ1-5, with D tentatively TRBD1 (6 bases). The CDR3 extends over 18 amino acids. Germline V gene data show CDR1 as MNHNS and CDR2 as SASEGT. Trimming shortened V by 5 bases and J by 4 bases, and 24 bases separated the two germline ends. The CDR3 bases are TGTGCCAGCAGTCCGGAGGGGGGCGGGGTCGGTTGGAATCAGCCCCAGCATTTT. Protein: CASSPEGGGVGWNQPQHF.

Points on this clonotype: A read error may be the cause here, since a much bigger clone is one base away. The chain uses TRBV5-1 and TRBJ2-6, with TRBD1 identical over 8 bases. This CDR3 comprises 18 residues. Per germline, CDR1 SGHRS and CDR2 YFSETQ. In DNA, the CDR3 is TGCGCCAGCAGCTTGGCAGGGGGCGCCTTAGCTGGGGCCGACGTCCTGACTTTC. This codes for CASSLAGGALAGADVLTF.

V is TRBV20-1 and J is TRBJ2-5; 10 bases fit TRBD1. Germline CDR1 reads DFQATT; CDR2 reads SNEGSKA (reference sequence). The CDR3 extends over 15 amino acids. Trimming at V came to 0 bases and at J to 5 bases, leaving 6 bases not matched to a gene. The chain's CDR3 is CSARDMTGGAETQYF. As DNA, the CDR3 is TGCAGTGCTAGAGATATGACAGGGGGCGCGGAGACCCAGTACTTC.

The genes are TRBV29-1 and TRBJ1-2, with a weak D call TRBD1 (5 bases). Germline V gene sequence: CDR1 SQVTM, CDR2 ANQGSEA. Trimming removed 4 bases at V and 0 bases at J, with 12 bases between. This CDR3 comprises 14 residues. The CDR3 nucleotides read TGCAGCGTTGTCGCAGGGTCCCCTAACTATGGCTACACCTTC. Protein: CSVVAGSPNYGYTF.

The chain has TRBV28 and TRBJ1-6; possibly TRBD1 for D (5 bases). The CDR3 is made up of 12 amino acids. Germline V gene data show CDR1 as MDHEN and CDR2 as SYDVKM. With 5 bases removed from V and 10 bases from J, the gap between germline ends came to 9 bases. CDR3 residues: CASSGDVSPLHF. Here the CDR3 DNA reads TGTGCCAGCAGTGGGGACGTATCACCCCTCCACTTT.

This clonotype was recorded many times. The V call is TRBV29-1, the J call TRBJ2-7; D gene ambiguous. The CDR3 length is 11 residues. The germline gives CDR1 SQVTM, CDR2 ANQGSEA. Trimming left V 4 bases short and J 3 bases short, with 7 bases between. This CDR3 is CSVVKDYEQYF. The CDR3, as DNA: TGCAGCGTTGTTAAGGACTACGAGCAGTACTTC.

The chain uses TRBV21-1 and TRBJ2-4; TRBD1 was called by the table and not checked on the DNA. The J call may be wrong; the DNA end is better matched by TRBJ2-7. TRBV21-1 is assigned pseudogene status. The CDR3 is made up of 13 amino acids. The CDR3 here is CAITIPCSCEQYF. The CDR3 coding sequence is TGTGCCATCACCATCCCCTGCTCCTGCGAGCAGTACTTC.

The chain is built from TRBV20-1 and TRBJ2-5, with D perhaps TRBD1 (6 bases). The J call may be wrong; the DNA end is better matched by TRBJ2-7. CDR1 and CDR2 from the germline V gene are DFQATT and SNEGSKA (reference sequence). The CDR3 runs 12 residues. The CDR3: CSAHAGDDEQYF. DNA of the CDR3: TGCAGTGCTCATGCAGGGGACGACGAGCAGTACTTC.

In the case of this clonotype: One base away lies a much larger clone, so this may be a sequencing read error. The chain recombines TRBV20-1 with TRBJ2-4; D assignment may be TRBD1 or TRBD2 (5 bases each). There are 14 residues in the CDR3. Germline CDR1 DFQATT, CDR2 SNEGSKA (reference sequence). V was trimmed by 4 bases and J by 2 bases, leaving 12 bases between them. Here the CDR3 reads CSATGRLSKNIQYF. The DNA of the CDR3 is TGCAGTGCTACGGGACGGCTATCCAAAAACATTCAGTACTTC.